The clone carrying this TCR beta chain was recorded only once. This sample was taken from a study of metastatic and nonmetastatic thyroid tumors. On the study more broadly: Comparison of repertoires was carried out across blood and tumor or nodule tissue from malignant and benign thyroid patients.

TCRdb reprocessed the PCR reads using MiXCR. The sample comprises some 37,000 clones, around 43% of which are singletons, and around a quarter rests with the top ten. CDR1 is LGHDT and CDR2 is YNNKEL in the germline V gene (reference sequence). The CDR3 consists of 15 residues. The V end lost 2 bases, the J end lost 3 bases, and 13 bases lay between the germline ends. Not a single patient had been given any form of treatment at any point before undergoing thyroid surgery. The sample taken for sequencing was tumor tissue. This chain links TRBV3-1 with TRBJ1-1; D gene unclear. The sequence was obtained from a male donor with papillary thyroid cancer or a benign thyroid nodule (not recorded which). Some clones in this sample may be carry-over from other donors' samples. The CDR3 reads CASSQFGGIDTEAFF. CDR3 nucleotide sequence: TGTGCCAGCAGCCAATTCGGAGGGATTGACACTGAAGCTTTCTTT.